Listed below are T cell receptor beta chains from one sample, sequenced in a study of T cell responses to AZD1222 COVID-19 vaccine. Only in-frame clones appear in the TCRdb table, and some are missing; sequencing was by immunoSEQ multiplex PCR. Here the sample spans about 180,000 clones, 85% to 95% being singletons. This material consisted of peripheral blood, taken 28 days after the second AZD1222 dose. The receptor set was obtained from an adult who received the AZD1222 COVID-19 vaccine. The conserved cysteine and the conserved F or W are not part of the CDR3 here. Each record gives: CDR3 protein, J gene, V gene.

ASSVGDLFDTQY TRBJ2-3 TRBV9
ASSLAGGRESYEQY TRBJ2-7 TRBV7-9
ASSLRLAESTDTQY TRBJ2-3 TRBV18
ASSKDREGPSGIQETQY TRBJ2-5 TRBV21-1
ASSLGGTANSPLH TRBJ1-6 TRBV5-4
SASLNYEQY TRBJ2-7 TRBV20-1
ASSPSRGGDTEAF TRBJ1-1 TRBV4-2
ASSPRPGGEQF TRBJ2-1 TRBV12-3/TRBV12-4
ASRDPGLNTEAF TRBJ1-1 TRBV28
ASSPGGENIQY TRBJ2-4 TRBV18
ASSLGTTDLF TRBJ2-1 TRBV3-1/TRBV3-2
ASSLGLAESSYNEQF TRBJ2-1 TRBV5-4
ASSLVINYGYT TRBJ1-2 TRBV5-8
AISESNGQPQH TRBJ1-5 TRBV10-3
ASSKFGTSGSYEQY TRBJ2-7 TRBV5-4
ASSVAVTSTEF TRBJ2-1 TRBV9
ASSQATDSYNEQF TRBJ2-1 TRBV4-3